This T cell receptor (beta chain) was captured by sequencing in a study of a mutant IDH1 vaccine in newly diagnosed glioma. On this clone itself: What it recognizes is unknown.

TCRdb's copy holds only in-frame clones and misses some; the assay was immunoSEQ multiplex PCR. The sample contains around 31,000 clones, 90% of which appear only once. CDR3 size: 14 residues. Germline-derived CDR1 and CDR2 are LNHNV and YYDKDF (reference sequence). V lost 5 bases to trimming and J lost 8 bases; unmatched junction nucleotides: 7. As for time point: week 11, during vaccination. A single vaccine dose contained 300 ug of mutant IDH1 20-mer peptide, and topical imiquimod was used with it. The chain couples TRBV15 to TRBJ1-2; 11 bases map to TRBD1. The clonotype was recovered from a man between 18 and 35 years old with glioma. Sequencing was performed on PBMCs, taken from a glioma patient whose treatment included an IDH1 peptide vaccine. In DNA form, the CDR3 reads TGTGCCACCAGCGTTAGGGACAGGGGGAGAGGCTACACCTTC. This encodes CATSVRDRGRGYTF.